The next 9 T cell receptor beta chains were all read from a single sample in a study of blood T cell repertoires in COVID-19. The repertoire was sequenced with immunoSEQ multiplex PCR; TCRdb's copy has only in-frame clones and lacks some. In the table there are tens of thousands of clones, 80% to 90% of which are singletons. The specimen sequenced was peripheral blood. These receptors were collected from a human donor in a cohort sampled during active COVID-19.

The chain joins TRBV28 to TRBJ2-1; D may be TRBD2 (6 bases). V gave up 4 bases and J gave up 0 bases, with 10 bases separating them. CDR1 is MDHEN, CDR2 SYDVKM, per germline. The CDR3 has 15 amino acids. CDR3 loop: CASSSGLDSYNEQFF. The DNA of the CDR3 is TGTGCCAGCAGTTCGGGACTCGACTCCTACAATGAGCAGTTCTTC. Full variable domain (outside the CDR3, taken from reference TRBV28 and TRBJ2-1): DVKVTQSSRYLVKRTGEKVFLECVQDMDHENMFWYRQDPGLGLRLIYFSYDVKMKEKGDIPEGYSVSREKKERFSLILESASTNQTSMYLCASSSGLDSYNEQFFGPGTRLTVL.

The V call is TRBV5-1, the J call TRBJ1-5; D uncertain. Trimming cost V 4 bases and J 9 bases, with 17 bases left between them. From germline, CDR1 is SGHRS and CDR2 YFSETQ. The CDR3 is 14 residues long. This CDR3 is CASSPTDGSRPQHF. CDR3 sequence (DNA): TGCGCCAGCAGCCCTACAGACGGGAGTCGGCCCCAGCATTTT.

The genes are TRBV6-5 and TRBJ1-4, with TRBD1 matching 7 bases. CDR1 is MNHEY and CDR2 is SVGAGI in the germline V gene. CDR3 length: 15 amino acids. Trimming at V came to 5 bases and at J to 8 bases, leaving 11 bases not matched to a gene. This CDR3 reads CASSPPGTETEKLFF. Here the CDR3 DNA reads TGTGCCAGCAGTCCCCCAGGGACAGAAACAGAAAAACTGTTTTTT.

This clone was seen a handful of times. The chain uses TRBV27 and TRBJ1-5; TRBD1 might be the D (5 bases). Germline CDR1 is MNHEY and CDR2 is SMNVEV (reference sequence). CDR3 size: 18 residues. V shed 4 bases and J shed 1 base, with 20 bases lying between them. The CDR3 spells CASSSSTDSSWSNQPQHF. The CDR3 region has the DNA TGTGCCAGCAGTTCCTCGACAGATTCCTCTTGGAGCAATCAGCCCCAGCATTTT.

The chain employs TRBV5-1 and TRBJ2-3; TRBD2 aligns across 7 bases. Trimming cost V 0 bases and J 6 bases; bases outside gene matches: 10. Germline V CDR1 and CDR2: SGHRS, YFSETQ. The CDR3 consists of 16 residues. For the CDR3, the DNA is TGCGCCAGCAGCTTGGGGGGCGGGAGTTTCAAGGATACGCAGTATTTT. Translating it yields CASSLGGGSFKDTQYF.

J is TRBJ2-4 and V is TRBV7-9, with D possibly matching TRBD2 (5 bases). V lost 3 bases and J lost 7, with 10 bases in between. The CDR3 consists of 13 residues. Germline-derived CDR1 and CDR2 are SEHNR and FQNEAQ (reference sequence). The CDR3 region has the DNA TGTGCCAGCAGCTTTGGTGCGGGCAACATTCAGTACTTC. This codes for CASSFGAGNIQYF. The full variable domain, its missing parts supplied by reference TRBV7-9 and TRBJ2-4, is DTGVSQNPRHKITKRGQNVTFRCDPISEHNRLYWYRQTLGQGPEFLTYFQNEAQLEKSRLLSDRFSAERPKGSFSTLEIQRTEQGDSAMYLCASSFGAGNIQYFGAGTRLSVL.

The chain carries TRBV7-6 and TRBJ2-6; 9 bases line up with TRBD1. Unmatched junction bases numbered 8, after V lost 1 base and J lost 1 base. Germline V gene lookup returns CDR1 SGHVS and CDR2 FNYEAQ. The CDR3 contains 19 residues. CDR3 DNA sequence: TGTGCCAGCAGCTTAGTATTGAGACAGGGGGTATCTGGGGCCAACGTCCTGACTTTC. Protein sequence: CASSLVLRQGVSGANVLTF.

The V and J genes are TRBV6-1 and TRBJ2-1, with 8 bases aligning to TRBD2. CDR3 size: 15 residues. With 2 bases clipped from V and 8 bases from J, the junction kept 8 bases outside the gene matches. Germline CDR1 reads MNHNS; CDR2 reads SASEGT. The CDR3 here is CASSEQGTSGDEQFF. CDR3 DNA: TGTGCCAGCAGTGAACAGGGGACTAGTGGCGATGAGCAGTTCTTC.

The rearrangement joins TRBV5-6 to TRBJ2-6, with TRBD1 identical over 8 bases. Looked up from germline, CDR1 is SGHDT and CDR2 is YYEEEE. This CDR3 has 16 amino acids. Losses at the gene ends were 2 bases for V and 2 bases for J; bases not matched to a gene: 3. The CDR3 is CASSFWTGTGANVLTF. CDR3 DNA: TGTGCCAGCAGCTTCTGGACAGGGACTGGGGCCAACGTCCTGACTTTC.